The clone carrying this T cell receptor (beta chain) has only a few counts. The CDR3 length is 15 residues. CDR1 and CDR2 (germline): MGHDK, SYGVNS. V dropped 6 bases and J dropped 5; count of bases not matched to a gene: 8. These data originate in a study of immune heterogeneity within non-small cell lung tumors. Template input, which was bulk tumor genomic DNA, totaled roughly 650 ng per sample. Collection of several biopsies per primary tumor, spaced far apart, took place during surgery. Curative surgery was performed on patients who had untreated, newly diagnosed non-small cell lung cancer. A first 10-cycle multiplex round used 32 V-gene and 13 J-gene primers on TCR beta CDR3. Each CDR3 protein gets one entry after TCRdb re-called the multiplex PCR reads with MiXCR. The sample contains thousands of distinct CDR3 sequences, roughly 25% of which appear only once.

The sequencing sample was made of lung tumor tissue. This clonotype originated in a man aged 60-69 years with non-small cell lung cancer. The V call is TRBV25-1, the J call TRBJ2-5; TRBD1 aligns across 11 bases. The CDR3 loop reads CASSPGTGGWETQYF. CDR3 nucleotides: TGTGCCAGCAGCCCTGGGACAGGGGGTTGGGAGACCCAGTACTTC.